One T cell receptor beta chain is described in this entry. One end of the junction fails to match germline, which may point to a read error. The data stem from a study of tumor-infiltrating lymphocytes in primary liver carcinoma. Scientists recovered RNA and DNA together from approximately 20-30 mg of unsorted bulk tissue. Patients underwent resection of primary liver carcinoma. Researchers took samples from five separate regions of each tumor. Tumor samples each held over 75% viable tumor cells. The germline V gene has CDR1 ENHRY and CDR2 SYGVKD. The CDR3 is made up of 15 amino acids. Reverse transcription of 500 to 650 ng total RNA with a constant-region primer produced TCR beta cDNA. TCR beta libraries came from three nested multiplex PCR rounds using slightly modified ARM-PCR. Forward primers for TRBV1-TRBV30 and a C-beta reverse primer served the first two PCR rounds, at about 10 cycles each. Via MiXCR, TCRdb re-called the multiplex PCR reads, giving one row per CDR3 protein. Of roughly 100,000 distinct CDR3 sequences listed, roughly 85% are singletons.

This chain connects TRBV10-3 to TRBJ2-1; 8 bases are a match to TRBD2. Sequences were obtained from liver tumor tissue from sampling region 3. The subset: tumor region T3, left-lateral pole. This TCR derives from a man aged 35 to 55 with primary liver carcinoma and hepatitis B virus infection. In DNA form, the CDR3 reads TGTGTCATCAACCAGGGACTAGAATCCTACATTGAGCAGTTCTTC. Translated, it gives CVINQGLESYIEQFF.